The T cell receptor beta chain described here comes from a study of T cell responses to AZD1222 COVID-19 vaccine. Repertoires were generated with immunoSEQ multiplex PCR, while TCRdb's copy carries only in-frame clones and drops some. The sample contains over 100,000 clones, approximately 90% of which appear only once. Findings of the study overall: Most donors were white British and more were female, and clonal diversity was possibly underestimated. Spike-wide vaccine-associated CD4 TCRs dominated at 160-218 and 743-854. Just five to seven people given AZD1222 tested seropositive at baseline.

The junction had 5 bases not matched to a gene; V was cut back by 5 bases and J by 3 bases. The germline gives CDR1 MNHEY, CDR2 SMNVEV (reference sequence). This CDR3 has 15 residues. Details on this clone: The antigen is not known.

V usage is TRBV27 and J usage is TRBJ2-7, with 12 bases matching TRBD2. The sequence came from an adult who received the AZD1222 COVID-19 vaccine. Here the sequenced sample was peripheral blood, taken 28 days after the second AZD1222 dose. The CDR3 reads CASSPLAGGGYEQYF. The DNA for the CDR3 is TGTGCCAGCAGTCCACTAGCGGGAGGCGGCTACGAGCAGTACTTC.